This T cell receptor (beta chain) was captured by sequencing in a study of CD8 T cells in ankylosing spondylitis. This clonotype has a count of ten or more. Antigen unknown. Germline V gives CDR1 SGDLS, CDR2 YYNGEE. The V gene end was trimmed by 3 bases and the J gene end by 0 bases; junction bases not matched to a gene: 3. CDR3 size: 15 residues. Findings and caveats of the study: Disease-associated clones were CD8+ and fairly uncommon in peripheral blood.

Quantitative barcoded 5'-RACE was used to prepare TCR beta libraries. TCRdb recomputed calls from the 5' RACE reads with MiXCR, one row per CDR3 protein. Here the sample spans about 42,000 distinct CDR3 sequences, roughly 2.6% being singletons. Sequencing was done on a sample of blood, either unsorted or a sorted T cell fraction (not recorded which). This chain links TRBV9 with TRBJ1-3; 7 bases match TRBD1. The TCR sequence derives from a male donor with ankylosing spondylitis or in good health (not recorded which). CDR3 DNA sequence: TGTGCCAGCAGCGGAGGGGACAGCTCTGGAAACACCATATATTTT. Protein product: CASSGGDSSGNTIYF.